The 20 T cell receptor beta chains reported below all come from one sample, sequenced in a study of regulatory T cells in long-lasting Graves disease. For TCR beta, libraries came from iRepertoire HTBI primers and Arm-PCR of CDR3 regions. Using its own MiXCR run on the multiplex PCR reads, TCRdb lists one record per CDR3 protein. The profile shows fewer than 450,000 distinct CDR3 sequences, about a quarter of them singletons. Specified time point: persistent/refractory GD, antithyroid drugs over 5 years with positive TRAb. PBMC RNA served as the TCR library source. Sample: peripheral blood mononuclear cells (PBMCs), taken when the disease was refractory, from a patient treated with antithyroid drugs. Receptor source: a female donor with Graves disease.

The chain uses TRBV5-5 and TRBJ2-2; maybe TRBD2 (6 bases). Trimming took off 3 bases at V and 5 bases at J, with 17 bases between the two ends. This CDR3 has 16 residues. Per germline, CDR1 SGHKS and CDR2 YYEKEE (reference sequence). CDR3 nucleotides: TGTGCCAGCAGCTGGAGACCGCGGGGCCTGACCGGGGAGCTGTTTTTT. Protein: CASSWRPRGLTGELFF.

The rearrangement links TRBV19 to TRBJ1-3; D unclear. CDR3 length equals 15 residues. V dropped 4 bases and J dropped 0 bases, with 10 bases sitting between them. CDR1 and CDR2 (germline): LNHDA, SQIVND (reference sequence). The CDR3 here is CASSTGMGSGNTIYF. The CDR3 bases are TGTGCCAGTAGTACAGGAATGGGCTCTGGAAACACCATATATTTT.

This clonotype showed up many times. The V gene is TRBV3-1, the J gene TRBJ2-5; D is unresolved. Germline CDR1 and CDR2: LGHDT and YNNKEL (reference sequence). The V gene lost 0 bases and the J gene lost 9 bases, with 8 bases spanning the gap. The CDR3 has 12 amino acids. The CDR3 sequence is CASSQDTRAQYF. CDR3 coding DNA: TGTGCCAGCAGCCAAGATACCCGGGCCCAGTACTTC.

The genes are TRBV4-1 and TRBJ2-1, with D unclear. The V gene lost 1 base and the J gene lost 6 bases, with 10 bases spanning the gap. The V gene's germline CDR1 is MGHRA and CDR2 YSYEKL. The CDR3 spans 14 residues. The CDR3 coding sequence is TGCGCCAGCAGCCAAGTGGGATTAGGCAATGAGCAGTTCTTC. This translates into CASSQVGLGNEQFF.

The chain carries TRBV18 and TRBJ2-7, with TRBD1 matching 7 bases. Germline loops: CDR1 KGHSH, CDR2 LQKENI. The CDR3 loop spans 16 amino acids. After removal of 2 bases from V and 5 bases from J, the junction contained 12 bases not matched to a gene. The CDR3 DNA is TGTGCCAGCTCACCAGTACTACAGGGGATTGGGAACGAGCAGTACTTC. Its translation: CASSPVLQGIGNEQYF.

This clonotype was counted ten times or more. This rearrangement joins TRBV11-2 to TRBJ2-3; no clear D gene. The CDR3 consists of 15 residues. Germline V gene lookup returns CDR1 SGHAT and CDR2 FQNNGV. The V end was cut by 5 bases, the J end by 0 bases, with 12 bases between. Here the CDR3 DNA reads TGTGCCAGCAGCATTTTATTTGACAGCACAGATACGCAGTATTTT. As protein: CASSILFDSTDTQYF. The full variable domain, its missing parts supplied by reference TRBV11-2 and TRBJ2-3, is EAGVAQSPRYKIIEKRQSVAFWCNPISGHATLYWYQQILGQGPKLLIQFQNNGVVDDSQLPKDRFSAERLKGVDSTLKIQPAKLEDSAVYLCASSILFDSTDTQYFGPGTRLTVL.

The V and J genes are TRBV5-1 and TRBJ1-4; D is unresolved. The germline V and J ends were trimmed by 4 bases and 5 bases, with 15 bases remaining between them. CDR3 length: 15 residues. CDR1 SGHRS and CDR2 YFSETQ come from the germline V gene. CDR3 loop: CASSTSGPLNEKLFF. CDR3 coding DNA: TGCGCCAGCAGCACTTCAGGCCCCCTAAATGAAAAACTGTTTTTT.

This clonotype was found a few times. The CDR3 is CASSVEAWGDTQYF. The DNA for the CDR3 is TGTGCCAGCAGCGTAGAAGCGTGGGGAGATACGCAGTATTTT. This chain connects TRBV9 to TRBJ2-3, with D unclear. The V gene lost 0 bases and the J gene lost 5 bases, with 10 bases spanning the gap. The CDR3 is 14 amino acids. Germline V gives CDR1 SGDLS, CDR2 YYNGEE.

This clonotype came up many times. The V call is TRBV28, the J call TRBJ2-7, with 7 bases that match TRBD2. The CDR3 runs 15 residues. Looked up from germline, CDR1 is MDHEN and CDR2 is SYDVKM. The trim removed 2 bases at V and 4 bases at J, leaving 8 bases unmatched. The CDR3 region is CASSLPLASGYEQYF. The CDR3, as DNA: TGTGCCAGCAGTTTACCCTTGGCTAGCGGATACGAGCAGTACTTC.

This clonotype was seen ten or more times. This chain links TRBV28 with TRBJ1-5; D is unclear. CDR1 is MDHEN, CDR2 SYDVKM, per germline. V lost 5 bases and J lost 0, with 8 bases in between. The CDR3 sequence is 14 residues long. The CDR3 DNA sequence: TGTGCCAGCAGTAACAGTTATAGCAATCAGCCCCAGCATTTT. It is translated as CASSNSYSNQPQHF.

The chain links TRBV4-1 to TRBJ1-5; D is ambiguous. Germline lookup yields CDR1 MGHRA and CDR2 YSYEKL. Trimming pared 3 bases from V and 2 bases from J, leaving 11 bases between. This CDR3 region has 15 residues. CDR3 protein: CASSQSDGRNQPQHF. The CDR3 nucleotides are TGCGCCAGCAGCCAGTCGGACGGGCGCAATCAGCCCCAGCATTTT.

This clonotype occurred a few times. The chain is built from TRBV28 and TRBJ1-1; TRBD1 is a possible D gene (5 bases). The CDR3 runs 12 residues. The germline gives CDR1 MDHEN, CDR2 SYDVKM. V lost 5 bases, J lost 7 bases, and 11 bases lay in between. The CDR3 region is CASSRNRIEAFF. In DNA, the CDR3 is TGTGCCAGCAGTCGAAACAGGATTGAAGCTTTCTTT.

This clonotype occurred a few times. The chain uses TRBV20-1 and TRBJ1-3; D remains ambiguous. The length of the CDR3 is 13 residues. CDR1 and CDR2 (germline): DFQATT, SNEGSKA (reference sequence). The V end was cut by 1 base, the J end by 4 bases, with 8 bases between. The CDR3: CSARGTLGNTIYF. In DNA, the CDR3 is TGCAGTGCTAGAGGTACCCTCGGAAACACCATATATTTT.

The V and J genes are TRBV6-1 and TRBJ2-2, with D possibly matching TRBD2 (5 bases). The germline CDR1 and CDR2 sequences are MNHNS and SASEGT. The CDR3 contains 15 residues. With 1 base removed from V and 2 bases from J, the gap between germline ends came to 8 bases. Here the CDR3 DNA reads TGTGCCAGCAGTGAAGTCCTAGCCAACACCGGGGAGCTGTTTTTT. This codes for CASSEVLANTGELFF.

The chain joins TRBV30 to TRBJ2-7; TRBD1 matches at 8 bases. The CDR3 is made up of 13 amino acids. The V and J ends lost 5 bases and 7 bases, in that order; junction bases with no gene match: 10. CDR1 is GTSNPN, CDR2 SVGIG, per germline (reference sequence). The chain's CDR3 is CAWGPLTGVEQYF. The CDR3 DNA is TGTGCCTGGGGCCCCCTGACAGGGGTTGAGCAGTACTTC.

The sample holds a few counts of this clonotype. The chain has TRBV7-8 and TRBJ1-1; possibly TRBD1 for D (5 bases). Looked up from germline, CDR1 is SGHVS and CDR2 is FQNEAQ. Deletions cut 5 bases from V and 7 bases from J, with 20 bases between. This CDR3 is 15 amino acids long. The CDR3 coding sequence is TGTGCCAGCAGCCCCGGCTGGTCGGGACCGAGTGAAGCTTTCTTT. Translation: CASSPGWSGPSEAFF.

V gene TRBV4-1 combines with J gene TRBJ2-7; 9 bases agree with TRBD1. Looked up from germline, CDR1 is MGHRA and CDR2 is YSYEKL. V shed 0 bases, J shed 5 bases, and the junction held 11 bases outside the gene matches. CDR3 length: 17 amino acids. Here the CDR3 reads CASSQEIPGQGRDEQYF. DNA for the CDR3: TGCGCCAGCAGCCAAGAAATTCCGGGACAGGGTCGGGACGAGCAGTACTTC.

This clonotype came up a few times. The J gene is TRBJ1-5, the V gene TRBV28, with D tentatively TRBD1 (6 bases). This CDR3 spans 19 amino acids. Germline lookup yields CDR1 MDHEN and CDR2 SYDVKM. V was trimmed by 5 bases and J by 6 bases, leaving 29 bases between them. CDR3 in amino acids: CASSQRTPGYRAPGQPQHF. The CDR3 DNA sequence: TGTGCCAGCAGTCAGCGTACCCCTGGGTACAGGGCCCCCGGTCAGCCCCAGCATTTT.

This clonotype was seen ten or more times. The chain has TRBV7-3 and TRBJ2-4; 10 nucleotides align to TRBD2. Per germline, CDR1 SGHTA and CDR2 FQGTGA. The J segment lost 3 bases and the V segment lost 3 bases, leaving 5 bases of the junction unmatched. The CDR3 consists of 16 residues. This chain's CDR3 is CASSFGTSVGKNIQYF. The CDR3 region has the DNA TGTGCCAGCAGCTTCGGGACTAGCGTTGGCAAAAACATTCAGTACTTC.

The chain combines TRBV28 with TRBJ2-1; 9 nucleotides align to TRBD2. V was clipped by 5 bases and J by 10 bases; unmatched bases: 12. CDR3 size: 15 residues. Germline V CDR1 and CDR2: MDHEN, SYDVKM. CDR3 loop: CASSMSLAGKREQFF. CDR3 DNA sequence: TGTGCCAGCAGTATGAGCCTAGCGGGAAAGAGGGAGCAGTTCTTC. The whole variable domain, remainder taken from reference TRBV28 and TRBJ2-1, is DVKVTQSSRYLVKRTGEKVFLECVQDMDHENMFWYRQDPGLGLRLIYFSYDVKMKEKGDIPEGYSVSREKKERFSLILESASTNQTSMYLCASSMSLAGKREQFFGPGTRLTVL.